This TCR beta chain is from a study of cytomegalovirus exposure and HLA in healthy donors. In the study overall: The use of the same platform for the 110 or so validation repertoires and the approximately 690 first-cohort repertoires was reported by a later analysis.

The protocol was immunoSEQ multiplex PCR, while the TCRdb copy is restricted to in-frame clones and leaves out a portion. The sample consists of over 150,000 clones, nearly 90% of them appearing once. V lost 1 base and J lost 2; bases outside the gene matches: 4. The CDR3 sequence is 14 residues long. The germline V gene has CDR1 SQVTM and CDR2 ANQGSEA. This clone was picked up one time. Its antigen is still unknown. General observations from the study: Reportedly, diagnosis of cytomegalovirus status by the classifier showed high specificity and sensitivity. Among the CMV-associated chains, three were confirmed in vitro as specific for CMV antigens. Most sequenced TCRs were rare (though some public TCRs occurred in many donors).

The chain links TRBV29-1 to TRBJ2-5; 7 positions agree with TRBD2. This TCR came from a woman aged 18-30 years in good health and CMV-seropositive. The sequencing input was PBMCs. CDR3 nucleotide sequence: TGCAGCGTTGAAGGTCCGCGGGGGCAAGAGACCCAGTACTTC. Translated, it gives CSVEGPRGQETQYF.